The rows below give T cell receptor beta chains drawn from one sample of a study of T cells expressing NK-cell markers. TCRdb reprocessed the 5' RACE reads and keeps a single row for each CDR3 protein, giving no DNA. The sample data list roughly 280,000 distinct CDR3 sequences. The sequenced sample was blood T cells: a sorted CD56 or NKG2C T cell subset, CD4+ or CD8+ T cells, or bulk PBMC T cells (not recorded which). The origin of the receptors is a young man in good health. The CDR3 runs from the conserved cysteine through the conserved F or W. The order of the fields is J gene, V gene, CDR3 protein.

j_call: TRBJ2-6; v_call: TRBV5-4; cdr3_aa: CASSLGGTRANVLTF
j_call: TRBJ2-1; v_call: TRBV6-2/TRBV6-3; cdr3_aa: CASSPSGYYNEQFF
j_call: TRBJ2-7; v_call: TRBV28; cdr3_aa: CASSLMYRDHEQYF
j_call: TRBJ2-7; v_call: TRBV28; cdr3_aa: CASSFGVAGDYEQYF
j_call: TRBJ1-5; v_call: TRBV6-2/TRBV6-3; cdr3_aa: CATAGQVNQPQHF
j_call: TRBJ1-4; v_call: TRBV6-5; cdr3_aa: CASSPPGGSEKLFF
j_call: TRBJ2-2; v_call: TRBV27; cdr3_aa: CASSPYRRGELFF
j_call: TRBJ2-3; v_call: TRBV30; cdr3_aa: CAWSPGGRVTDTQYF
j_call: TRBJ1-4; v_call: TRBV18; cdr3_aa: CASSREVEEKLFF
j_call: TRBJ1-4; v_call: TRBV6-1; cdr3_aa: CASRARQGRTQKLFF
j_call: TRBJ1-4; v_call: TRBV20-1; cdr3_aa: CSARSTGTGAEKLFF
j_call: TRBJ2-2; v_call: TRBV12-3/TRBV12-4; cdr3_aa: CASSLGQRLRTGELFF
j_call: TRBJ2-7; v_call: TRBV2; cdr3_aa: CASRPTDLSYEQYF
j_call: TRBJ1-6; v_call: TRBV7-2; cdr3_aa: CASSFQGPPGNSPLHF
j_call: TRBJ1-1; v_call: TRBV12-3/TRBV12-4; cdr3_aa: CASSLLTGGAQGDTEAFF
j_call: TRBJ1-1; v_call: TRBV20-1; cdr3_aa: CSASKWEAATEAFF
j_call: TRBJ2-7; v_call: TRBV19; cdr3_aa: CASSISPGQGASQYF
j_call: TRBJ1-1; v_call: TRBV19; cdr3_aa: CASSPQGQGAYSEAFF
j_call: TRBJ2-2; v_call: TRBV21-1; cdr3_aa: CASSTNYPPYQLAGDNGELFF
j_call: TRBJ2-3; v_call: TRBV20-1; cdr3_aa: CSARGRRTSRIDTQYF
j_call: TRBJ1-2; v_call: TRBV18; cdr3_aa: CASSLDRGSNYGYTF
j_call: TRBJ2-5; v_call: TRBV4-3; cdr3_aa: CASSQERTGGETQYF
j_call: TRBJ2-1; v_call: TRBV5-6; cdr3_aa: CASSGRTGYNEQFF
j_call: TRBJ2-1; v_call: TRBV25-1; cdr3_aa: CASSGHDEQFF
j_call: TRBJ1-1; v_call: TRBV5-4; cdr3_aa: CASSSTPQRWDRVAGAFF
j_call: TRBJ2-3; v_call: TRBV6-1; cdr3_aa: CASSKGEGTDTQYF
j_call: TRBJ2-7; v_call: TRBV7-2; cdr3_aa: CASSLAQPDYEQYF
j_call: TRBJ2-7; v_call: TRBV12-3/TRBV12-4; cdr3_aa: CASSSPGLAVYEQYF
j_call: TRBJ2-5; v_call: TRBV6-1; cdr3_aa: CASTETQAQETQYF
j_call: TRBJ2-3; v_call: TRBV5-4; cdr3_aa: CASSLKRDPRTQYF
j_call: TRBJ2-1; v_call: TRBV6-1; cdr3_aa: CASSGLAGRSYNEQFF
j_call: TRBJ2-1; v_call: TRBV4-2; cdr3_aa: CASSQDGTGNNEQFF
j_call: TRBJ1-1; v_call: TRBV12-3/TRBV12-4; cdr3_aa: CASSLLGVQNTEAFF
j_call: TRBJ1-3; v_call: TRBV9; cdr3_aa: CASSPAPIRGKSGNTIYF
j_call: TRBJ2-1; v_call: TRBV20-1; cdr3_aa: CSARRDYNEQFF
j_call: TRBJ2-1; v_call: TRBV12-3/TRBV12-4; cdr3_aa: CASSFDGLSSYNEQFF
j_call: TRBJ2-1; v_call: TRBV20-1; cdr3_aa: CSAQTVNEQFF
j_call: TRBJ2-7; v_call: TRBV4-3; cdr3_aa: CASSQDWSGALYEQYF
j_call: TRBJ1-4; v_call: TRBV27; cdr3_aa: CASRRDSASNEKLFF
j_call: TRBJ2-1; v_call: TRBV7-9; cdr3_aa: CASSRDLYEQFF
j_call: TRBJ2-7; v_call: TRBV29-1; cdr3_aa: CSASARVGEQYF
j_call: TRBJ1-6; v_call: TRBV4-2; cdr3_aa: CASSPTRSTWGYNSPLHF
j_call: TRBJ1-4; v_call: TRBV4-1; cdr3_aa: CASQMLGNEKLFF
j_call: TRBJ2-2; v_call: TRBV25-1; cdr3_aa: CASSDLKDSTGELFF
j_call: TRBJ1-4; v_call: TRBV19; cdr3_aa: CASREDGNEKLFF
j_call: TRBJ2-3; v_call: TRBV12-3/TRBV12-4; cdr3_aa: CASSPPHTSTDTQYF
j_call: TRBJ2-1; v_call: TRBV20-1; cdr3_aa: CSARDMRISSYNEQFF
j_call: TRBJ2-7; v_call: TRBV25-1; cdr3_aa: CATQGSPSYEQYF